These T cell receptor beta chains were read from a single sample in a study of cytomegalovirus exposure and HLA in healthy donors. The protocol was immunoSEQ multiplex PCR, while the TCRdb copy is restricted to in-frame clones and leaves out a portion. The data contain 120,000 to 150,000 clones, roughly 85% of them singletons. Sequencing used PBMCs. The receptors were gathered from a male donor in good health and CMV-seronegative. Both conserved end residues are part of each CDR3. A D gene is named only where the DNA matches it firmly. Some rows have no size entry. The others give once, few or many, or a class for an expanded clone.

j_gene: TRBJ2-3
v_gene: TRBV18
d_gene: -
abundance: -
CDR3aa: CASSPAEATDTQYF
CDR3nt: TGTGCCAGCTCACCCGCGGAGGCCACAGATACGCAGTATTTT

j_gene: TRBJ1-2
v_gene: TRBV18
d_gene: -
abundance: -
CDR3aa: CASSPADSYGYTF
CDR3nt: TGTGCCAGCTCACCAGCAGACAGCTATGGCTACACCTTC

j_gene: TRBJ2-7
v_gene: TRBV5-1
d_gene: -
abundance: -
CDR3aa: CASSPTGVSTYEQYF
CDR3nt: TGCGCCAGCAGCCCTACCGGGGTCTCTACCTACGAGCAGTACTTC

j_gene: TRBJ2-7
v_gene: TRBV5-1
d_gene: TRBD1
abundance: -
CDR3aa: CASSFDTGDTYEQYF
CDR3nt: TGCGCCAGCAGCTTCGATACAGGGGACACCTACGAGCAGTACTTC

j_gene: TRBJ2-5
v_gene: TRBV2
d_gene: TRBD1
abundance: -
CDR3aa: CASSPPGQVYQETQYF
CDR3nt: TGTGCCAGCAGTCCTCCGGGACAGGTGTACCAAGAGACCCAGTACTTC

j_gene: TRBJ2-2
v_gene: TRBV6-6
d_gene: -
abundance: -
CDR3aa: CASSYLAQGNTGELFF
CDR3nt: TGCGCCAGCAGTTACCTCGCGCAGGGGAACACCGGGGAGCTGTTTTTT

j_gene: TRBJ2-2
v_gene: TRBV5-1
d_gene: -
abundance: -
CDR3aa: CASSLRWTWEGELFF
CDR3nt: TGCGCCAGCAGCTTGAGGTGGACTTGGGAGGGGGAGCTGTTTTTT

j_gene: TRBJ1-1
v_gene: TRBV7-9
d_gene: -
abundance: -
CDR3aa: CASSSRVLNTEAFF
CDR3nt: TGTGCCAGCAGCTCCAGGGTCTTGAACACTGAAGCTTTCTTT

j_gene: TRBJ1-6
v_gene: TRBV5-5
d_gene: TRBD1
abundance: -
CDR3aa: CASSLAGQINSPLHF
CDR3nt: TGTGCCAGCAGCTTGGCGGGACAGATTAATTCACCCCTCCACTTT

j_gene: TRBJ2-7
v_gene: TRBV7-2
d_gene: TRBD2
abundance: -
CDR3aa: CASSLAGTSGYEQYF
CDR3nt: TGTGCCAGCAGCCTCGCCGGGACTAGCGGTTACGAGCAGTACTTC

j_gene: TRBJ1-6
v_gene: TRBV7-2
d_gene: TRBD1
abundance: -
CDR3aa: CASTAQGTNSPLHF
CDR3nt: TGTGCCAGCACCGCACAGGGGACTAATTCACCCCTCCACTTT

j_gene: TRBJ2-7
v_gene: TRBV29-1
d_gene: TRBD2
abundance: -
CDR3aa: CSVGLRAGVGSYEQYF
CDR3nt: TGCAGCGTGGGACTGCGAGCGGGAGTAGGGTCCTACGAGCAGTACTTC

j_gene: TRBJ1-4
v_gene: TRBV5-1
d_gene: TRBD1
abundance: -
CDR3aa: CASSSTGGNEKLFF
CDR3nt: TGCGCCAGCAGCTCGACAGGGGGTAATGAAAAACTGTTTTTT

j_gene: TRBJ1-6
v_gene: TRBV6-6
d_gene: -
abundance: -
CDR3aa: CASSYSVEYNSPLHF
CDR3nt: TGTGCCAGCAGTTACTCGGTAGAGTATAATTCACCCCTCCACTTT

j_gene: TRBJ2-1
v_gene: TRBV7-2
d_gene: -
abundance: -
CDR3aa: CASSFGPNGGNEQFF
CDR3nt: TGTGCCAGCAGTTTTGGACCAAACGGAGGCAATGAGCAGTTCTTC

j_gene: TRBJ1-1
v_gene: TRBV2
d_gene: TRBD1
abundance: -
CDR3aa: CASVGGQGNTEAFF
CDR3nt: TGTGCCAGCGTCGGGGGACAGGGGAACACTGAAGCTTTCTTT

j_gene: TRBJ2-1
v_gene: TRBV5-4
d_gene: -
abundance: -
CDR3aa: CASSFRRLENNNEQFF
CDR3nt: TGTGCCAGCAGCTTTCGTCGGCTAGAAAACAACAATGAGCAGTTCTTC

j_gene: TRBJ1-5
v_gene: TRBV18
d_gene: TRBD1
abundance: -
CDR3aa: CASSYTGGAGNQPQHF
CDR3nt: TGTGCCAGCTCATATACAGGGGGCGCAGGCAATCAGCCCCAGCATTTT

j_gene: TRBJ2-2
v_gene: TRBV7-2
d_gene: -
abundance: once
CDR3aa: CASSAGQRNTGELFF
CDR3nt: TGTGCCAGCAGCGCGGGACAGAGAAACACCGGGGAGCTGTTTTTT

j_gene: TRBJ2-7
v_gene: TRBV2
d_gene: -
abundance: -
CDR3aa: CASDGEIDRQYF
CDR3nt: TGTGCCAGCGACGGGGAAATTGACCGGCAGTACTTC

j_gene: TRBJ2-7
v_gene: TRBV11-2
d_gene: TRBD2
abundance: -
CDR3aa: CASSFSSGDTLSYEQYF
CDR3nt: TGTGCCAGCAGCTTTTCTAGCGGGGACACCTTAAGCTACGAGCAGTACTTC

j_gene: TRBJ2-5
v_gene: TRBV7-9
d_gene: TRBD1
abundance: -
CDR3aa: CASSYRDRGLSETQYF
CDR3nt: TGTGCCAGCAGCTACCGGGACAGGGGCTTATCGGAGACCCAGTACTTC

j_gene: TRBJ1-2
v_gene: TRBV5-4
d_gene: TRBD1
abundance: -
CDR3aa: CASSSQDRVDGYTF
CDR3nt: TGTGCCAGCAGCTCCCAGGACAGGGTCGATGGCTACACCTTC

j_gene: TRBJ1-5
v_gene: TRBV2
d_gene: TRBD1
abundance: -
CDR3aa: CASRPDRAKRNQPQHF
CDR3nt: TGTGCCAGCAGGCCGGACAGGGCAAAAAGGAATCAGCCCCAGCATTTT

j_gene: TRBJ2-3
v_gene: TRBV4-3
d_gene: -
abundance: -
CDR3aa: CASSQEGGATDTQYF
CDR3nt: TGCGCCAGCAGCCAAGAAGGTGGGGCTACAGATACGCAGTATTTT

j_gene: TRBJ2-1
v_gene: TRBV11-3
d_gene: TRBD2
abundance: -
CDR3aa: CASSPGLAGGPHNEQFF
CDR3nt: TGTGCCAGCAGCCCGGGACTAGCGGGAGGGCCCCACAATGAGCAGTTCTTC

j_gene: TRBJ2-1
v_gene: TRBV7-9
d_gene: TRBD2
abundance: few
CDR3aa: CASSHGTSGYNEQFF
CDR3nt: TGTGCCAGCAGCCACGGGACTAGCGGGTACAATGAGCAGTTCTTC

j_gene: TRBJ2-7
v_gene: TRBV7-9
d_gene: -
abundance: -
CDR3aa: CASSFRGQHYEQYF
CDR3nt: TGTGCCAGCAGTTTCAGGGGTCAACACTACGAGCAGTACTTC

j_gene: TRBJ2-1
v_gene: TRBV9
d_gene: TRBD1
abundance: -
CDR3aa: CASSVGGTVRNEQFF
CDR3nt: TGTGCCAGCAGCGTAGGTGGGACAGTACGGAATGAGCAGTTCTTC

j_gene: TRBJ2-5
v_gene: TRBV27
d_gene: TRBD2
abundance: -
CDR3aa: CASSLIGLAGSQETQYF
CDR3nt: TGTGCCAGCAGTTTAATCGGACTAGCGGGCTCCCAAGAGACCCAGTACTTC

j_gene: TRBJ2-1
v_gene: TRBV29-1
d_gene: TRBD2
abundance: -
CDR3aa: CSVERTSPYNEQFF
CDR3nt: TGCAGCGTTGAAAGGACTAGCCCATACAATGAGCAGTTCTTC

j_gene: TRBJ1-1
v_gene: TRBV4-1
d_gene: -
abundance: -
CDR3aa: CASSQLGTMNTEAFF
CDR3nt: TGCGCCAGCAGCCAATTGGGGACAATGAACACTGAAGCTTTCTTT

j_gene: TRBJ2-2
v_gene: TRBV9
d_gene: -
abundance: -
CDR3aa: CASSVEGTGELFF
CDR3nt: TGTGCCAGCAGCGTAGAGGGGACCGGGGAGCTGTTTTTT

j_gene: TRBJ2-1
v_gene: TRBV9
d_gene: TRBD2
abundance: -
CDR3aa: CASSVEKGAGVSYNEQFF
CDR3nt: TGTGCCAGCAGCGTAGAGAAAGGAGCGGGAGTTTCCTACAATGAGCAGTTCTTC

j_gene: TRBJ2-3
v_gene: TRBV2
d_gene: -
abundance: -
CDR3aa: CAILFSTDTQYF
CDR3nt: TGTGCCATCCTCTTTAGCACAGATACGCAGTATTTT

j_gene: TRBJ1-1
v_gene: TRBV28
d_gene: -
abundance: -
CDR3aa: CASSPTTGNTEAFF
CDR3nt: TGTGCCAGCAGTCCCACTACAGGGAACACTGAAGCTTTCTTT

j_gene: TRBJ2-3
v_gene: TRBV6-5
d_gene: TRBD2
abundance: -
CDR3aa: CASAAVAGGTDTQYF
CDR3nt: TGTGCCAGCGCCGCGGTAGCGGGGGGGACAGATACGCAGTATTTT

j_gene: TRBJ2-7
v_gene: TRBV7-6
d_gene: TRBD2
abundance: -
CDR3aa: CASSLAASGGSEQYF
CDR3nt: TGTGCCAGCAGCTTAGCAGCTAGCGGGGGGTCCGAGCAGTACTTC

j_gene: TRBJ1-1
v_gene: TRBV7-2
d_gene: -
abundance: -
CDR3aa: CASHYTGMGNTEAFF
CDR3nt: TGTGCCAGCCATTATACAGGGATGGGAAACACTGAAGCTTTCTTT

j_gene: TRBJ1-1
v_gene: TRBV15
d_gene: -
abundance: -
CDR3aa: CATKHHRETGTEAFF
CDR3nt: TGTGCCACCAAACACCACAGGGAGACGGGGACTGAAGCTTTCTTT

j_gene: TRBJ2-7
v_gene: TRBV7-8
d_gene: -
abundance: -
CDR3aa: CASSPQDWTVSSYEQYF
CDR3nt: TGTGCCAGCAGCCCACAAGACTGGACAGTTAGCTCCTACGAGCAGTACTTC

j_gene: TRBJ1-5
v_gene: TRBV7-2
d_gene: TRBD1
abundance: -
CDR3aa: CASSSWTGGYQPQHF
CDR3nt: TGTGCCAGCAGCTCCTGGACAGGGGGTTATCAGCCCCAGCATTTT

j_gene: TRBJ1-2
v_gene: TRBV20-1
d_gene: TRBD1
abundance: -
CDR3aa: CSARQGGGYTF
CDR3nt: TGCAGTGCTAGACAGGGGGGAGGCTACACCTTC

j_gene: TRBJ2-1
v_gene: TRBV7-2
d_gene: -
abundance: -
CDR3aa: CASSQRGGAWFNEQFF
CDR3nt: TGTGCCAGCAGCCAGCGTGGGGGGGCGTGGTTCAATGAGCAGTTCTTC

j_gene: TRBJ2-1
v_gene: TRBV5-1
d_gene: TRBD2
abundance: -
CDR3aa: CASSLGLAGVGEQFF
CDR3nt: TGCGCCAGCAGCTTAGGACTAGCGGGGGTGGGGGAGCAGTTCTTC

j_gene: TRBJ2-2
v_gene: TRBV21-1
d_gene: -
abundance: -
CDR3aa: CASSKRQGVSGELFF
CDR3nt: TGTGCCAGCAGCAAGAGACAGGGGGTATCCGGGGAGCTGTTTTTT